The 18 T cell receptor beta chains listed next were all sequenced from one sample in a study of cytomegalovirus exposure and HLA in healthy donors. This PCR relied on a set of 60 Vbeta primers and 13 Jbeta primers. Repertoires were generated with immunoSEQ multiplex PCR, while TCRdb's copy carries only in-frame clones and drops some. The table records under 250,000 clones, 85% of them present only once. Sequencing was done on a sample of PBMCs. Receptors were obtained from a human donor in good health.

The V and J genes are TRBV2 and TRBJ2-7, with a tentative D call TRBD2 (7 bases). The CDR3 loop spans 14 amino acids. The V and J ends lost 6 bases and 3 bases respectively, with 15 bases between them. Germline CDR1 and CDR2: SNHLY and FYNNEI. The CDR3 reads CASSPGGTNYEQYF. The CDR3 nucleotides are TGTGCCAGCAGCCCGGGGGGCACCAACTACGAGCAGTACTTC.

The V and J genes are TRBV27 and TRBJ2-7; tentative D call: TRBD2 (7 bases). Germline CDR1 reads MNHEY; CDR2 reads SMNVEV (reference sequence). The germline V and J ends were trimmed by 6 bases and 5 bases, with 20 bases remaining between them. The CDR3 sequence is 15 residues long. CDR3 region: CASRVRGGPRDEQYF. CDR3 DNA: TGTGCCAGCAGGGTGAGGGGGGGGCCCAGGGACGAGCAGTACTTC.

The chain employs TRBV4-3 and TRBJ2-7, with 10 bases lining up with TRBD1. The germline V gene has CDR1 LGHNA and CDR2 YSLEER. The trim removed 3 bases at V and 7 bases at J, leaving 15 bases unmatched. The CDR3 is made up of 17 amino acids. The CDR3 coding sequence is TGCGCCAGCAGCCACCAAACGCCGGGACAGGGGTTTCTTGAGCAGTACTTC. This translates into CASSHQTPGQGFLEQYF.

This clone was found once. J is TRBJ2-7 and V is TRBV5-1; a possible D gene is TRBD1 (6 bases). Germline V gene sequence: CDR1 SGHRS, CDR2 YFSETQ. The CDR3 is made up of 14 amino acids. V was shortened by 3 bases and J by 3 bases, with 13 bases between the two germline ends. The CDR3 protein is CASSYLEQGYEQYF. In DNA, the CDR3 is TGCGCCAGCAGCTACTTAGAACAGGGCTACGAGCAGTACTTC.

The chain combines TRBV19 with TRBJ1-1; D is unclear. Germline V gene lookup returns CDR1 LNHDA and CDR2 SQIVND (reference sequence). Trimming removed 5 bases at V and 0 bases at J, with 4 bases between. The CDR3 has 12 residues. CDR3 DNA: TGTGCCAGTAGTTTCATGAACACTGAAGCTTTCTTT. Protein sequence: CASSFMNTEAFF.

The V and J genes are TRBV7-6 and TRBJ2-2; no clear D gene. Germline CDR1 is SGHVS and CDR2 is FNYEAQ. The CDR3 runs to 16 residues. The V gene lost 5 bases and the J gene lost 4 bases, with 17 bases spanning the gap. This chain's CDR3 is CASSPRDTSATGELFF. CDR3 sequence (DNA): TGTGCCAGCAGCCCGAGAGACACCTCCGCCACCGGGGAGCTGTTTTTT.

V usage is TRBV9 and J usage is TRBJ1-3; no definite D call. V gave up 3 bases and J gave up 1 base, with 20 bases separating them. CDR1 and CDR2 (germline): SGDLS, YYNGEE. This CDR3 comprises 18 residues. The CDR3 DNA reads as TGTGCCAGCAGCGCGGGAAACGCGGGATTTCGGTCTGGAAACACCATATATTTT. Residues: CASSAGNAGFRSGNTIYF. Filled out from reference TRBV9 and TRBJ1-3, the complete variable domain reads DSGVTQTPKHLITATGQRVTLRCSPRSGDLSVYWYQQSLDQGLQFLIQYYNGEERAKGNILERFSAQQFPDLHSELNLSSLELGDSALYFCASSAGNAGFRSGNTIYFGEGSWLTVV.

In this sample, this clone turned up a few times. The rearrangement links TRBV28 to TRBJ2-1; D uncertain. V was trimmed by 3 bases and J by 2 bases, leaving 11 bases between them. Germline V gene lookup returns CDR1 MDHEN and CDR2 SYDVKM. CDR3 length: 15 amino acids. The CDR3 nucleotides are TGTGCCAGCAGTTTCAGTGTGGCAGCCTACAATGAGCAGTTCTTC. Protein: CASSFSVAAYNEQFF.

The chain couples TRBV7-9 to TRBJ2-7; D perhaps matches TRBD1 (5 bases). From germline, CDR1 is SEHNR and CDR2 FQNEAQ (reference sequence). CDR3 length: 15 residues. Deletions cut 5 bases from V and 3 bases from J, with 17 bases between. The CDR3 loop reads CASSPFERTYYEQYF. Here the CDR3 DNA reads TGTGCCAGCAGCCCTTTCGAACGGACATACTACGAGCAGTACTTC. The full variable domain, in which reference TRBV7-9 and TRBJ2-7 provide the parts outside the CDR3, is DTGVSQNPRHKITKRGQNVTFRCDPISEHNRLYWYRQTLGQGPEFLTYFQNEAQLEKSRLLSDRFSAERPKGSFSTLEIQRTEQGDSAMYLCASSPFERTYYEQYFGPGTRLTVT.

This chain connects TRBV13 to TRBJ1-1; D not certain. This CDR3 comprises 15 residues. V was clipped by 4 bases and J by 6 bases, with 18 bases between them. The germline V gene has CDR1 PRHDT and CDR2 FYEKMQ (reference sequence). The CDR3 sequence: CASSSRTEAPPEAFF. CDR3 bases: TGTGCCAGCAGCTCCCGGACGGAGGCACCCCCTGAAGCTTTCTTT.

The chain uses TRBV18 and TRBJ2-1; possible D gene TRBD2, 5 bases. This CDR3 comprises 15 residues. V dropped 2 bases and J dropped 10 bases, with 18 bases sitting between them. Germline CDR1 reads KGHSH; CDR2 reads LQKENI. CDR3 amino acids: CASSPRQDGSGEQFF. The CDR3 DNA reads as TGTGCCAGCTCACCAAGGCAGGATGGGAGTGGGGAGCAGTTCTTC.

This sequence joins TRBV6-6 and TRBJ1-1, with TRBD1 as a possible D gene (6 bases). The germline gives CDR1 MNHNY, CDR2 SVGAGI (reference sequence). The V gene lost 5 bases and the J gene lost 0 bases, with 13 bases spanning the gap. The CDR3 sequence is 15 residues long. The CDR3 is CASSPLDSLNTEAFF. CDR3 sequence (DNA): TGTGCCAGCAGTCCCCTGGACAGTTTGAACACTGAAGCTTTCTTT.

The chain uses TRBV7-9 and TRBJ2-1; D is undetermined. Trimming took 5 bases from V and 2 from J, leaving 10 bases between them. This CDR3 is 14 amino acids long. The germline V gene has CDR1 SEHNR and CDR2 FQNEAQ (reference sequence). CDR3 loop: CASSRGGTYNEQFF. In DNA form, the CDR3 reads TGTGCCAGCAGCCGTGGTGGCACCTACAATGAGCAGTTCTTC. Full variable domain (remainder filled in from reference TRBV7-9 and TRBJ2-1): DTGVSQNPRHKITKRGQNVTFRCDPISEHNRLYWYRQTLGQGPEFLTYFQNEAQLEKSRLLSDRFSAERPKGSFSTLEIQRTEQGDSAMYLCASSRGGTYNEQFFGPGTRLTVL.

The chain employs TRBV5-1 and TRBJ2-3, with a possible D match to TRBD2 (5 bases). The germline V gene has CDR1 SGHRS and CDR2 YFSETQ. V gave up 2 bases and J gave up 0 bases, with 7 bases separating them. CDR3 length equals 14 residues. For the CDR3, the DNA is TGCGCCAGCAGCTTAGCGGCAAGCACAGATACGCAGTATTTT. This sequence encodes CASSLAASTDTQYF.

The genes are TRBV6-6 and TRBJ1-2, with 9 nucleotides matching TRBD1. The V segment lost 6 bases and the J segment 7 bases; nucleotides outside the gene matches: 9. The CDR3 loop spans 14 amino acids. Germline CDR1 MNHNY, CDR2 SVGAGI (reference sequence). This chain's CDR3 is CASRGQGLASGYTF. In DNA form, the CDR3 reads TGTGCCAGCAGGGGACAGGGTCTCGCCTCTGGCTACACCTTC.

The chain's CDR3 is CASSLSVQVTDTQYF. For the CDR3, the DNA is TGTGCCAGCAGCTTATCAGTTCAGGTCACAGATACGCAGTATTTT. The V and J genes are TRBV11-2 and TRBJ2-3; D unclear. The CDR3 extends over 15 amino acids. The V end was cut by 2 bases, the J end by 2 bases, with 11 bases between. CDR1 is SGHAT and CDR2 is FQNNGV in the germline V gene.

CDR3 residues: CASSVGLAGLADTQYF. The CDR3 bases are TGTGCCAGCAGCGTTGGACTAGCGGGTTTGGCAGATACGCAGTATTTT. The chain has TRBV9 and TRBJ2-3; TRBD2 matches 11 bases. The CDR3 covers 16 residues. Germline trimming cut 2 bases from V and 4 bases from J; bases unmatched to any gene: 6. CDR1 and CDR2 (germline): SGDLS, YYNGEE.

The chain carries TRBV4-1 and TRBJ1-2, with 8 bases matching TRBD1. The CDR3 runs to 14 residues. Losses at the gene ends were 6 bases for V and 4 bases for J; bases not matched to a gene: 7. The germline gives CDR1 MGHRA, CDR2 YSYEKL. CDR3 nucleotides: TGCGCCAGCAGTCGTGACAGGGGAGGCTATGGCTACACCTTC. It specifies CASSRDRGGYGYTF.